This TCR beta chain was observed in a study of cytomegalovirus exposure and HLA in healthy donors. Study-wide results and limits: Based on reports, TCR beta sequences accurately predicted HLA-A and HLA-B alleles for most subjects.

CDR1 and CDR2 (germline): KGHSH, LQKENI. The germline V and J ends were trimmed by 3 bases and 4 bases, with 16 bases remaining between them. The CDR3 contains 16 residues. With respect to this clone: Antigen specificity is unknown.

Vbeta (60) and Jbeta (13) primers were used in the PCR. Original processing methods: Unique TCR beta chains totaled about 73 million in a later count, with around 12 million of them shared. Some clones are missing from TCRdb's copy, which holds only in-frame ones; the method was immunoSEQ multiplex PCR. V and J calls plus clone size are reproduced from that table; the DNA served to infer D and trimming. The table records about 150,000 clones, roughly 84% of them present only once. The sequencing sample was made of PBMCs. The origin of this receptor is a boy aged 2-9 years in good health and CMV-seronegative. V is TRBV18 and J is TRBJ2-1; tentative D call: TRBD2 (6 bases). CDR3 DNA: TGTGCCAGCTCACCTGGAGGGCCTAGTGGTTACAATGAGCAGTTCTTC. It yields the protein CASSPGGPSGYNEQFF.